Below are 27 T cell receptor beta chains sequenced from a single sample in a study of graft-versus-host responses after intestinal transplantation. Generated by immunoSEQ multiplex PCR, the TCRdb table keeps only in-frame clones and is missing some. Of more than 90,000 clones detected, approximately 93% appear once; the ten largest clones hold roughly 1.2%. These receptors lack a known antigen. Sequencing used unstimulated CD8+ T cells sorted from spleen or lymph node cells, obtained before transplant. The receptors were gathered from a human donor who was the organ donor for an intestinal transplant.

The CDR3 region is CASASWVTYEQYF. The CDR3 coding sequence is TGTGCCAGCGCGTCATGGGTAACCTACGAGCAGTACTTC. The genes are TRBV6-6 and TRBJ2-7; D is uncertain. The V end was cut by 8 bases, the J end by 2 bases, with 13 bases between. The CDR3 consists of 13 residues. Germline CDR1 is MNHNY and CDR2 is SVGAGI (reference sequence).

V gene TRBV19 combines with J gene TRBJ2-3; D may correspond to TRBD1 or TRBD2 (5 bases each). The V and J ends lost 3 bases and 4 bases respectively, with 11 bases between them. The germline gives CDR1 LNHDA, CDR2 SQIVND (reference sequence). The CDR3 loop spans 14 amino acids. The CDR3 region is CASSIIGGSDTQYF. Written as DNA, the CDR3 is TGTGCCAGTAGTATTATTGGGGGATCAGATACGCAGTATTTT.

The chain employs TRBV29-1 and TRBJ2-5; D not certain. The CDR3 contains 11 residues. Germline V lookup: CDR1 SQVTM, CDR2 ANQGSEA. V lost 6 bases and J 3 bases, leaving 8 bases between the germline ends. The CDR3 is CSVPGEETQYF. CDR3 coding DNA: TGCAGCGTGCCCGGCGAAGAGACCCAGTACTTC.

The chain links TRBV9 to TRBJ1-1; D is unresolved. Germline CDR1 SGDLS, CDR2 YYNGEE. The CDR3 has 14 amino acids. V gave up 0 bases and J gave up 6 bases, with 12 bases separating them. The CDR3 sequence is CASSVGFSTAEAFF. In DNA, the CDR3 is TGTGCCAGCAGCGTAGGTTTCAGTACAGCTGAAGCTTTCTTT.

The V call is TRBV19, the J call TRBJ2-6; 7 nucleotides agree with TRBD1. CDR3 length: 15 residues. Germline V gene data show CDR1 as LNHDA and CDR2 as SQIVND (reference sequence). The J segment lost 2 bases and the V segment lost 9 bases, leaving 7 bases of the junction unmatched. CDR3 coding DNA: TGTGCCAGCACCGCTAGGGGGCCTGGGGCCAACGTCCTGACTTTC. This encodes CASTARGPGANVLTF.

In regard to this clone: Other DNA sequences in the same sample also yield this CDR3. The gene calls are TRBV6-5 and TRBJ2-1; D is possibly TRBD1 or TRBD2 (5 bases each). CDR1 and CDR2 from the germline V gene are MNHEY and SVGAGI. The CDR3 has 13 amino acids. V was trimmed by 3 bases and J by 8 bases, leaving 11 bases between them. The CDR3 DNA follows: TGTGCCAGCAGTTATTCCGTGGGGGATGAGCAGTTCTTC. Translating it yields CASSYSVGDEQFF.

The chain joins TRBV7-2 to TRBJ2-5; possibly TRBD2 for D (6 bases). V lost 3 bases to trimming and J lost 4 bases, with 21 bases between them. The CDR3 has 17 amino acids. In germline, CDR1 is SGHTA, CDR2 FQGNSA. For the CDR3, the DNA is TGTGCCAGCAGCTTGGCTCTGGCGGGAAACGGGGCAGAGACCCAGTACTTC. This translates into CASSLALAGNGAETQYF.

V is TRBV15 and J is TRBJ2-5; 14 bases are shared with TRBD2. The V gene's germline CDR1 is LNHNV and CDR2 YYDKDF (reference sequence). The ends lost 5 bases at V and 1 base at J; junction bases unmatched: 6. The CDR3 has 17 amino acids. The CDR3: CATSGRLAGGPQETQYF. Here the CDR3 DNA reads TGTGCCACCAGCGGTCGACTAGCGGGAGGGCCCCAAGAGACCCAGTACTTC. Complete variable domain (other parts from reference TRBV15 and TRBJ2-5): DAMVIQNPRYQVTQFGKPVTLSCSQTLNHNVMYWYQQKSSQAPKLLFHYYDKDFNNEADTPDNFQSRRPNTSFCFLDIRSPGLGDTAMYLCATSGRLAGGPQETQYFGPGTRLLVL.

This clone has a handful of counts. This chain connects TRBV6-1 to TRBJ1-3; D not certain. Germline CDR1 is MNHNS and CDR2 is SASEGT. V was pared by 4 bases and J by 4 bases, with 11 bases between. The CDR3 is made up of 14 amino acids. CDR3 region: CASSVGSLGNTIYF. The CDR3 DNA sequence: TGTGCCAGCAGTGTCGGGAGTTTGGGAAACACCATATATTTT.

With regard to this clone: The sample contains more than one DNA sequence encoding this CDR3. The chain joins TRBV6-5 to TRBJ2-7; D is unresolved. Germline V gene sequence: CDR1 MNHEY, CDR2 SVGAGI. Trimming left V 0 bases short and J 0 bases short, with 3 bases between. This CDR3 region has 13 residues. The CDR3 region has the DNA TGTGCCAGCAGTTACTCCTCCTCCTACGAGCAGTACTTC. This codes for CASSYSSSYEQYF.

V and J are TRBV30 and TRBJ2-7; 9 bases fit TRBD1. Per the germline V gene, CDR1 is GTSNPN and CDR2 is SVGIG (reference sequence). The CDR3 is made up of 13 amino acids. The trim removed 1 base at V and 4 bases at J, leaving 2 bases unmatched. CDR3 amino acids: CAWSGGQGYEQYF. CDR3 nucleotides: TGTGCCTGGAGTGGGGGACAGGGTTACGAGCAGTACTTC.

This clone was picked up a small number of times. This rearrangement joins TRBV4-1 to TRBJ1-5, with D maybe TRBD1 (5 bases). Germline V gives CDR1 MGHRA, CDR2 YSYEKL. The CDR3 loop spans 16 amino acids. V was shortened by 5 bases and J by 0 bases, with 14 bases between the two germline ends. CDR3 DNA: TGCGCCAGCAGCGTCTTAGAGGGGCTTAGCAATCAGCCCCAGCATTTT. Translated, it gives CASSVLEGLSNQPQHF.

The CDR3 sequence: CAPRGTGKNGYTF. The CDR3 nucleotides read TGTGCCCCCCGGGGGACCGGTAAGAATGGCTACACCTTC. The rearrangement uses TRBV9 and TRBJ1-2; possible D gene TRBD1, 5 bases. V lost 10 bases and J 6 bases, leaving 19 bases between the germline ends. Germline V CDR1 and CDR2: SGDLS, YYNGEE. The length of the CDR3 is 13 residues.

The CDR3 coding sequence is TGTGCCTGGAGTGAAAGTGGGACCACCGGGGAGCTGTTTTTT. This encodes CAWSESGTTGELFF. The chain carries TRBV30 and TRBJ2-2, with D perhaps given as TRBD1 or TRBD2 (5 bases each). The germline gives CDR1 GTSNPN, CDR2 SVGIG (reference sequence). There are 14 residues in the CDR3. Deletions cut 1 base from V and 4 bases from J, with 10 bases between.

The V call is TRBV6-5, the J call TRBJ2-7; 7 bases are shared with TRBD1. The CDR3 sequence is 13 residues long. Germline values: CDR1 MNHEY, CDR2 SVGAGI. Losses at the gene ends were 7 bases for V and 6 bases for J; bases not matched to a gene: 9. CDR3 in amino acids: CASTTGTVGEQYF. CDR3 nucleotide sequence: TGTGCCAGCACCACCGGGACAGTGGGCGAGCAGTACTTC.

The V gene is TRBV29-1, the J gene TRBJ2-5; D may correspond to TRBD1 or TRBD2 (5 bases each). CDR1 is SQVTM and CDR2 is ANQGSEA in the germline V gene. V was pared by 3 bases and J by 3 bases, with 14 bases between. The CDR3 totals 14 residues. The CDR3 spells CSVDPGWGKETQYF. DNA of the CDR3: TGCAGCGTTGATCCAGGGTGGGGGAAAGAGACCCAGTACTTC.

The V call is TRBV30, the J call TRBJ2-7; D gene unclear. The CDR3 covers 15 residues. From germline, CDR1 is GTSNPN and CDR2 SVGIG (reference sequence). The ends were cut back, 0 bases at V and 5 bases at J, with 17 bases in the middle. The CDR3 is CAWSVRGSPLDEQYF. CDR3 DNA sequence: TGTGCCTGGAGTGTACGTGGGTCCCCCTTGGACGAGCAGTACTTC.

The CDR3 region is CASSLSGPTYEQYF. The CDR3 coding sequence is TGCGCCAGCAGCCTTAGCGGGCCGACCTACGAGCAGTACTTC. The rearrangement joins TRBV5-1 to TRBJ2-7, with 7 nucleotides matching TRBD2. The CDR3 is made up of 14 amino acids. With V trimmed by 4 bases and J by 2 bases, 6 bases remained unmatched. Germline CDR1 is SGHRS and CDR2 is YFSETQ.

The chain carries TRBV19 and TRBJ2-1, with TRBD2 matching 10 bases. Germline assignment: CDR1 LNHDA and CDR2 SQIVND (reference sequence). This CDR3 has 19 residues. J gave up 0 bases and V 5 bases, and 13 bases lay outside the gene matches. The CDR3 coding sequence is TGTGCCAGTAGTTTTAGCGGGAGGAGTTCTCGTAGCTCCTACAATGAGCAGTTCTTC. Amino acids: CASSFSGRSSRSSYNEQFF. The variable domain in full, completed from reference TRBV19 and TRBJ2-1, reads DGGITQSPKYLFRKEGQNVTLSCEQNLNHDAMYWYRQDPGQGLRLIYYSQIVNDFQKGDIAEGYSVSREKKESFPLTVTSAQKNPTAFYLCASSFSGRSSRSSYNEQFFGPGTRLTVL.

The chain uses TRBV5-4 and TRBJ2-7; D might be TRBD2 (5 bases). The CDR3 loop spans 13 amino acids. The germline V gene encodes CDR1 SGHNT and CDR2 YYREEE (reference sequence). V gave up 7 bases and J gave up 0 bases, with 11 bases separating them. CDR3 region: CASGGRDSYEQYF. The CDR3 bases are TGTGCCAGCGGTGGACGGGACTCCTACGAGCAGTACTTC.

The chain is built from TRBV28 and TRBJ1-1, with 9 bases matching TRBD1. The J segment lost 4 bases and the V segment lost 4 bases, leaving 4 bases of the junction unmatched. This CDR3 is 14 amino acids long. Per the germline V gene, CDR1 is MDHEN and CDR2 is SYDVKM. CDR3 nucleotide sequence: TGTGCCAGCAGTTACAGGGGGCGTATCACTGAAGCTTTCTTT. It specifies CASSYRGRITEAFF.

The V and J genes are TRBV5-1 and TRBJ2-6, with D maybe TRBD1 (5 bases). This CDR3 comprises 15 residues. The V and J ends lost 4 bases and 0 bases respectively, with 8 bases between them. Per the germline V gene, CDR1 is SGHRS and CDR2 is YFSETQ. CDR3 loop: CASSKDNSGANVLTF. CDR3 sequence (DNA): TGCGCCAGCAGCAAGGACAACTCTGGGGCCAACGTCCTGACTTTC. Together with reference TRBV5-1 and TRBJ2-6, the CDR3 gives the full variable domain: KAGVTQTPRYLIKTRGQQVTLSCSPISGHRSVSWYQQTPGQGLQFLFEYFSETQRNKGNFPGRFSGRQFSNSRSEMNVSTLELGDSALYLCASSKDNSGANVLTFGAGSRLTVL.

V is TRBV7-9 and J is TRBJ2-1, with D unclear. Deletions cut 1 base from V and 6 bases from J, with 7 bases between. This CDR3 is 13 amino acids long. Looked up from germline, CDR1 is SEHNR and CDR2 is FQNEAQ (reference sequence). The CDR3 protein is CASSLDDGNEQFF. The CDR3 nucleotides are TGTGCCAGCAGCTTAGATGACGGCAATGAGCAGTTCTTC.

This clone showed up just once. The chain is built from TRBV29-1 and TRBJ2-1, with D perhaps matching TRBD1 (6 bases). The CDR3 loop spans 13 amino acids. Germline V lookup: CDR1 SQVTM, CDR2 ANQGSEA. Trimming took 3 bases from V and 8 from J, leaving 14 bases between them. CDR3 nucleotides: TGCAGCGTTGACCTTCTCACAGGGTATGAGCAGTTCTTC. This codes for CSVDLLTGYEQFF.

The chain couples TRBV30 to TRBJ1-4; tentatively, D is TRBD1 (5 bases). Germline assignment: CDR1 GTSNPN and CDR2 SVGIG (reference sequence). The CDR3 extends over 15 amino acids. The V gene lost 5 bases and the J gene lost 6 bases, with 19 bases spanning the gap. Here the CDR3 DNA reads TGTGCCTGGTCTAAGCCGACAGAATGGTATGAAAAACTGTTTTTT. Protein product: CAWSKPTEWYEKLFF.

This clone was picked up one time. The chain combines TRBV19 with TRBJ2-1; possible D gene TRBD2, 6 bases. CDR3 length equals 15 residues. Germline lookup yields CDR1 LNHDA and CDR2 SQIVND (reference sequence). Trimming stripped 8 bases from V and 8 bases from J, with 22 bases between. The CDR3 region has the DNA TGTGCCAGTCCCGCCTCAACGGGAGCTTTGGATGAGCAGTTCTTC. This sequence encodes CASPASTGALDEQFF.

The chain combines TRBV4-1 with TRBJ1-2; D perhaps matches TRBD1 (6 bases). The germline gives CDR1 MGHRA, CDR2 YSYEKL. Trimming took 4 bases from V and 5 from J, leaving 17 bases between them. The CDR3 is made up of 15 amino acids. The CDR3 protein is CASSLTHTGNYGYTF. The DNA for the CDR3 is TGCGCCAGCAGCCTAACCCATACAGGGAATTATGGCTACACCTTC.